This T cell receptor beta chain originates from a study of OX40 agonist ivuxolimab in advanced cancers. Measured with immunoSEQ multiplex PCR; TCRdb has only the in-frame clones, and not every one. The data hold about 61,000 clones, with approximately 90% observed a single time. This clone is a singleton in its sample. In germline, CDR1 is SGHDT, CDR2 YYEEEE. Trimming took 3 bases from V and 0 from J, leaving 2 bases between them. The CDR3 runs 12 residues. The sequence came from an adult with an advanced solid tumor such as melanoma, head and neck, liver or kidney cancer. This chain connects TRBV5-6 to TRBJ2-3; unclear D gene. The sample was CD4+ or CD8+ T cells sorted from blood, taken in a trial of the OX40 agonist ivuxolimab. The CDR3 here is CASSSSTDTQYF. The DNA of the CDR3 is TGTGCCAGCAGCTCGAGCACAGATACGCAGTATTTT.